One T cell receptor (beta chain) is described in this entry. The data were taken from a study of blood T cell repertoires in COVID-19. Background on the study: Some COVID-19 samples were acute and others convalescent; all came from the United States, Italy and Spain. The analysed material was cDNA or gDNA that came from T cells, B-cell-depleted T cells, or PBMCs.

As handled by the study authors: Estimation of nucleated cell counts was performed using reference gene primer amplification. The data were produced by immunoSEQ multiplex PCR, yet TCRdb's version contains in-frame clones alone and is incomplete. That table furnishes V, J and clone size, whereas the DNA furnished D and trimming. Among approximately 670,000 clones listed, around 90% were seen once. V shed 6 bases, J shed 0 bases, and the junction held 16 bases outside the gene matches. This CDR3 comprises 19 residues. Looked up from germline, CDR1 is SNHLY and CDR2 is FYNNEI. This receptor was identified in a woman aged 18 to 35 with acute or convalescent COVID-19. J is TRBJ1-4 and V is TRBV2; 7 bases match TRBD1. The specimen was peripheral blood. CDR3 residues: CASSTTGAGAWATNEKLFF. Here the CDR3 DNA reads TGTGCCAGCAGCACTACAGGGGCCGGAGCGTGGGCAACTAATGAAAAACTGTTTTTT.